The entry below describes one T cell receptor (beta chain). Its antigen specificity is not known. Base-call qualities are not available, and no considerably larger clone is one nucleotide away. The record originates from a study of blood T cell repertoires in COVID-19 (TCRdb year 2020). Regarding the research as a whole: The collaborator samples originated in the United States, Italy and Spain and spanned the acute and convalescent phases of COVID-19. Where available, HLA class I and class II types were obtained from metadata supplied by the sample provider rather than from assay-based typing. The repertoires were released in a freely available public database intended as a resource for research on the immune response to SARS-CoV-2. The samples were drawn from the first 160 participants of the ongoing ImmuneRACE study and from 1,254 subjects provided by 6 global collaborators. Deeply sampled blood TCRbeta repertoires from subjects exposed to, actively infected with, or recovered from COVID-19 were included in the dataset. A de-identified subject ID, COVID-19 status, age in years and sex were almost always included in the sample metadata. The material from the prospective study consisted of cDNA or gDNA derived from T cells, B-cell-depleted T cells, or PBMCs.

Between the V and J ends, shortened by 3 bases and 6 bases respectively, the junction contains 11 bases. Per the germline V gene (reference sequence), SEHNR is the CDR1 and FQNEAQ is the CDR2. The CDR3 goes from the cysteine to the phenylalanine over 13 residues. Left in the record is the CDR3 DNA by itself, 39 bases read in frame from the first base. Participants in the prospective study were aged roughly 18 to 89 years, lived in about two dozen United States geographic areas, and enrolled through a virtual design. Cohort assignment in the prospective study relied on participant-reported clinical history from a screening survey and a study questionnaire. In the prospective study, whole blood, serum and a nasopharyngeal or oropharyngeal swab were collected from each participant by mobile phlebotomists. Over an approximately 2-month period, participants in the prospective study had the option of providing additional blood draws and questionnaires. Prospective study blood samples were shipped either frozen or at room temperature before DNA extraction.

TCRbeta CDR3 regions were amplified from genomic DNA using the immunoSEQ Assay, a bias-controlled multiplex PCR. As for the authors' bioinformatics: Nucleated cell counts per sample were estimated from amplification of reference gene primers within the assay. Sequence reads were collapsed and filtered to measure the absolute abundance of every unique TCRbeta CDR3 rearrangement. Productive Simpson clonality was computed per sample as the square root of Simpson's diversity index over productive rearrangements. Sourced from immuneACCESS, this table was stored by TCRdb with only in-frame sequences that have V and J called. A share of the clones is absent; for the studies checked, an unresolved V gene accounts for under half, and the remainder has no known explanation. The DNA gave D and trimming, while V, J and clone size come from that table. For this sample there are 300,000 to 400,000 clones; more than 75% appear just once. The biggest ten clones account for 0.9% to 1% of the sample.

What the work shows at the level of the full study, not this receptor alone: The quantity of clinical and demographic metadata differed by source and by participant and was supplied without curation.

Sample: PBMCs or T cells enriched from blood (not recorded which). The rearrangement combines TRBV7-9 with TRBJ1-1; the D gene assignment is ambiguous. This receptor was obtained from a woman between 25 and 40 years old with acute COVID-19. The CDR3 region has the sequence CASSLSGGPEAFF. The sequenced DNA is TGTGCCAGCAGCTTGTCGGGTGGCCCTGAAGCTTTCTTT. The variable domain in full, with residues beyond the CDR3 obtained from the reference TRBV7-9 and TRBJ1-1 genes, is DTGVSQNPRHKITKRGQNVTFRCDPISEHNRLYWYRQTLGQGPEFLTYFQNEAQLEKSRLLSDRFSAERPKGSFSTLEIQRTEQGDSAMYLCASSLSGGPEAFFGQGTRLTVV.